This T cell receptor beta chain was profiled in a study of a mutant IDH1 vaccine in newly diagnosed glioma. Study in general: Vaccines were first given 4-6 weeks after radiotherapy alone, or with temozolomide cycles. Antecedent treatment encompassed radiotherapy, temozolomide, or their combination; the majority received both.

The germline V gene encodes CDR1 LGHNA and CDR2 YNFKEQ. Trimming removed 0 bases from V and 4 bases from J, with 15 bases in between. CDR3 size: 16 residues. This clone turned up a few times. What it binds is unknown. Notes on the study in general: The occurrence of vaccine-induced immune responses was seen in 93.3% of patients.

Described time point: week 5, during vaccination. In every dose of vaccine, 300 ug of mutant IDH1 20-mer peptide was given alongside topical imiquimod. TCRdb keeps only in-frame clones here, not all; method: immunoSEQ multiplex PCR. Seen here are fewer than 65,000 clones, roughly four fifths observed once, and the top ten hold approximately 3.1%. This sequence originates from a man in his thirties or forties with glioma. This material consisted of PBMCs, taken from a glioma patient whose treatment included an IDH1 peptide vaccine. The V gene is TRBV4-2, the J gene TRBJ1-2; possibly TRBD1 for D (5 bases). CDR3 DNA: TGTGCCAGCAGCCAAGATCGCGGGGCTGAGGGCTATGGCTACACCTTC. This codes for CASSQDRGAEGYGYTF.